The 26 T cell receptor beta chains reported below all come from one sample, sequenced in a study of CD8+ T cells in alopecia areata. RNA was extracted and reverse transcribed into cDNA as the sequencing template. Data came from immunoSEQ multiplex PCR; TCRdb stores just in-frame clones and leaves some out. The sample records approximately 150,000 clones, roughly 58% being singletons. Treatment specified: oral pan-JAK inhibitor, 5-10 mg twice daily. The sample in question was CD4+ T cells sorted from blood, obtained at approximately week 55, from a patient treated with tofacitinib. Receptors were obtained from a human donor with alopecia areata.

The chain joins TRBV7-2 to TRBJ2-5, with 9 bases identical to TRBD1. Trimming removed 10 bases from V and 2 bases from J; junction bases left unmatched: 8. CDR1 and CDR2 from the germline V gene are SGHTA and FQGNSA. The CDR3 runs 14 residues. CDR3 in amino acids: CAISVGQGQETQYF. The CDR3 region has the DNA TGTGCCATCAGTGTAGGACAGGGGCAAGAGACCCAGTACTTC.

V gene TRBV2 combines with J gene TRBJ2-7, with 7 bases fitting TRBD1. The trim removed 1 base at V and 4 bases at J, leaving 7 bases unmatched. Germline V gene sequence: CDR1 SNHLY, CDR2 FYNNEI. The CDR3 totals 15 residues. The CDR3 reads CASSEEAGGLYEQYF. The CDR3, as DNA: TGTGCCAGCAGTGAAGAGGCAGGGGGTCTATACGAGCAGTACTTC. Combining the CDR3 with reference TRBV2 and TRBJ2-7 gives the whole variable domain EPEVTQTPSHQVTQMGQEVILRCVPISNHLYFYWYRQILGQKVEFLVSFYNNEISEKSEIFDDQFSVERPDGSNFTLKIRSTKLEDSAMYFCASSEEAGGLYEQYFGPGTRLTVT.

This clone was counted a few times. The genes are TRBV6-5 and TRBJ2-2, with D perhaps matching TRBD1 or TRBD2 (6 bases each). The germline V gene has CDR1 MNHEY and CDR2 SVGAGI. V lost 8 bases to trimming and J lost 4 bases, with 11 bases between them. The CDR3 has 13 amino acids. In DNA form, the CDR3 reads TGTGCCAGCCTCGGAGGGGGCACCGGGGAGCTGTTTTTT. This gives the protein CASLGGGTGELFF.

This rearrangement joins TRBV6-5 to TRBJ2-5; D might be TRBD1 or TRBD2, each matching 5 bases. Germline values: CDR1 MNHEY, CDR2 SVGAGI. This CDR3 region has 14 residues. Trimming stripped 8 bases from V and 7 bases from J, with 20 bases between. The CDR3 protein is CASRRGAESRTQYF. The CDR3, as DNA: TGTGCCAGCCGTAGAGGGGCCGAATCCCGGACCCAGTACTTC.

V and J are TRBV11-3 and TRBJ2-1; no clear D. The CDR3 has 12 residues. With 3 bases removed from V and 9 bases from J, the gap between germline ends came to 9 bases. Per the germline V gene, CDR1 is SGHNT and CDR2 is YENEEA. In DNA form, the CDR3 reads TGTGCCAGCAGCTTGGGCCGTTCTGAGCAGTTCTTC. Translating gives CASSLGRSEQFF.

This clone was seen only a few times. The V gene is TRBV5-6, the J gene TRBJ2-2; D is ambiguous. CDR3 length equals 13 residues. The V end lost 0 bases, the J end lost 6 bases, and 6 bases lay between the germline ends. Germline V lookup: CDR1 SGHDT, CDR2 YYEEEE. The CDR3: CASSLELPGELFF. Written as DNA, the CDR3 is TGTGCCAGCAGCTTGGAACTCCCCGGGGAGCTGTTTTTT.

The chain joins TRBV2 to TRBJ1-2; D is unresolved. Trimming shortened V by 0 bases and J by 6 bases, and 14 bases separated the two germline ends. The CDR3 totals 15 residues. The germline V gene has CDR1 SNHLY and CDR2 FYNNEI. Here the CDR3 reads CASSEAHSSYDGYTF. DNA for the CDR3: TGTGCCAGCAGTGAAGCCCATTCATCCTACGATGGCTACACCTTC.

The chain has TRBV4-1 and TRBJ1-5; perhaps TRBD1 as D (5 bases). V lost 3 bases to trimming and J lost 0 bases, with 12 bases between them. The CDR3 consists of 16 residues. The germline V gene encodes CDR1 MGHRA and CDR2 YSYEKL. The CDR3 protein is CASSHPQGDSNQPQHF. The CDR3 nucleotides read TGCGCCAGCAGCCACCCTCAAGGGGATAGCAATCAGCCCCAGCATTTT.

The chain carries TRBV10-3 and TRBJ2-2; 7 positions agree with TRBD1. This CDR3 spans 15 amino acids. With V trimmed by 6 bases and J by 0 bases, 4 bases remained unmatched. Germline V lookup: CDR1 ENHRY, CDR2 SYGVKD. The DNA for the CDR3 is TGTGCCATCAGCCGGGACAGCCCGAACACCGGGGAGCTGTTTTTT. Amino acids: CAISRDSPNTGELFF.

CDR3 DNA: TGTGCCTGGAGTACCGGGTCTAGCAATCAGCCCCAGCATTTT. Translating it yields CAWSTGSSNQPQHF. The chain uses TRBV30 and TRBJ1-5, with D unclear. The germline V gene encodes CDR1 GTSNPN and CDR2 SVGIG (reference sequence). V was cut by 2 bases and J by 0 bases, with 8 bases left in between. The CDR3 is 14 amino acids.

The J gene is TRBJ1-5, the V gene TRBV5-4; D is uncertain. Per germline, CDR1 SGHNT and CDR2 YYREEE (reference sequence). Trimming left V 1 base short and J 5 bases short, with 10 bases between. This CDR3 contains 14 residues. CDR3 protein: CASSLSGSDQPQHF. DNA for the CDR3: TGTGCCAGCAGCTTGTCCGGGTCTGATCAGCCCCAGCATTTT.

The chain uses TRBV4-1 and TRBJ1-2, with D possibly matching TRBD1 (5 bases). CDR1 MGHRA and CDR2 YSYEKL come from the germline V gene. V was shortened by 4 bases and J by 0 bases, with 12 bases between the two germline ends. The CDR3 sequence is 15 residues long. DNA of the CDR3: TGCGCCAGCAGCCTCCGACAGCCAACTAACTATGGCTACACCTTC. Amino acids: CASSLRQPTNYGYTF.

V is TRBV19 and J is TRBJ2-1; D is uncertain. The CDR3 totals 18 residues. The V gene's germline CDR1 is LNHDA and CDR2 SQIVND (reference sequence). V lost 2 bases and J 0 bases, leaving 17 bases between the germline ends. This CDR3 reads CASSIKGLVTGSYNEQFF. As DNA, the CDR3 is TGTGCCAGTAGTATAAAGGGCCTAGTCACGGGCTCCTACAATGAGCAGTTCTTC.

This chain uses TRBV2 with TRBJ2-5; 9 positions match TRBD2. With V trimmed by 6 bases and J by 4 bases, 9 bases remained unmatched. Per germline, CDR1 SNHLY and CDR2 FYNNEI. CDR3 length equals 15 residues. CDR3 protein: CASSRRLAETETQYF. The CDR3 coding sequence is TGTGCCAGCAGCCGCCGACTAGCGGAAACAGAGACCCAGTACTTC.

In DNA, the CDR3 is TGTGCCAGCAGTTACAGGGTCTCGGGGGCAGATACGCAGTATTTT. Encoded protein: CASSYRVSGADTQYF. This rearrangement joins TRBV27 to TRBJ2-3; the D gene could be TRBD1 or TRBD2 (6 bases each). V lost 4 bases, J lost 4 bases, and 15 bases lay in between. The germline V gene has CDR1 MNHEY and CDR2 SMNVEV (reference sequence). This CDR3 region has 15 residues.

This clone has more than one count but fewer than ten. V usage is TRBV19 and J usage is TRBJ1-1, with a tentative D call TRBD1 (6 bases). Looked up from germline, CDR1 is LNHDA and CDR2 is SQIVND (reference sequence). Trimming stripped 3 bases from V and 5 bases from J, with 16 bases between. The CDR3 loop spans 15 amino acids. CDR3: CASSILGGGETEAFF. CDR3 nucleotide sequence: TGTGCCAGTAGTATCCTGGGGGGCGGAGAGACTGAAGCTTTCTTT.

This clone was seen a handful of times. This chain joins TRBV7-3 and TRBJ2-5, with D tentatively TRBD1 (5 bases). CDR1 and CDR2 from the germline V gene are SGHTA and FQGTGA. Trimming took 5 bases from V and 7 from J, leaving 20 bases between them. The CDR3 covers 15 residues. CDR3 residues: CASSPRPGWRGTQYF. The CDR3 DNA is TGTGCCAGCAGCCCCCGCCCAGGGTGGAGAGGGACCCAGTACTTC.

The chain employs TRBV5-1 and TRBJ2-1; D remains ambiguous. With 4 bases removed from V and 0 bases from J, the gap between germline ends came to 14 bases. In germline, CDR1 is SGHRS, CDR2 YFSETQ. There are 16 residues in the CDR3. CDR3 region: CASSPRVQSSYNEQFF. DNA for the CDR3: TGCGCCAGCAGCCCTAGGGTTCAGAGCTCCTACAATGAGCAGTTCTTC.

This clone has only a few counts. This chain connects TRBV6-5 to TRBJ2-7; the match to TRBD1 covers 10 bases. This CDR3 has 15 residues. After removal of 2 bases from V and 4 bases from J, the junction contained 5 bases not matched to a gene. The V gene's germline CDR1 is MNHEY and CDR2 SVGAGI. In DNA form, the CDR3 reads TGTGCCAGCAGTTACAGGGACAGGGGACTGTACGAGCAGTACTTC. Translating it yields CASSYRDRGLYEQYF.

The rearrangement uses TRBV30 and TRBJ1-2; 7 bases fit TRBD1. The CDR3 covers 17 residues. V was pared by 4 bases and J by 0 bases, with 14 bases of the junction left unmatched. Germline lookup yields CDR1 GTSNPN and CDR2 SVGIG (reference sequence). The CDR3 DNA sequence: TGTGCCTGGACCCCTCCGGGACAGCTAATAACTAACTATGGCTACACCTTC. Translating it yields CAWTPPGQLITNYGYTF.

The V and J genes are TRBV7-2 and TRBJ2-7, with D possibly being TRBD2 (5 bases). Germline assignment: CDR1 SGHTA and CDR2 FQGNSA. V lost 1 base and J lost 7, with 14 bases in between. The CDR3 covers 14 residues. CDR3 loop: CASSLGPRPGEQYF. The CDR3 DNA sequence: TGTGCCAGCAGCTTAGGTCCCAGGCCGGGAGAGCAGTACTTC.

CDR3 sequence: CASSLSPKGTDTQYF. The CDR3 region has the DNA TGTGCCAGCAGTTTATCCCCAAAAGGCACAGATACGCAGTATTTT. The chain employs TRBV28 and TRBJ2-3; D remains ambiguous. From germline, CDR1 is MDHEN and CDR2 SYDVKM. This CDR3 has 15 amino acids. The V end lost 1 base, the J end lost 1 base, and 9 bases lay between the germline ends.

V and J are TRBV28 and TRBJ1-6; no clear D. The germline gives CDR1 MDHEN, CDR2 SYDVKM. The CDR3 has 13 amino acids. V was pared by 7 bases and J by 5 bases, with 9 bases between. CDR3 bases: TGTGCCAGCACCATGGGGAATAATTCACCCCTCCACTTT. Translated, it gives CASTMGNNSPLHF.

The chain couples TRBV7-9 to TRBJ1-4, with a weak D call TRBD1 (5 bases). The CDR3 is 14 residues long. Trimming took 5 bases from V and 2 from J, leaving 9 bases between them. Germline values: CDR1 SEHNR, CDR2 FQNEAQ (reference sequence). CDR3 coding DNA: TGTGCCAGCAGCGGAGGGGCGACTAATGAAAAACTGTTTTTT. Its translation is CASSGGATNEKLFF.

The chain has TRBV25-1 and TRBJ1-2; D ambiguous. This CDR3 has 13 amino acids. Germline V gene lookup returns CDR1 MGHDK and CDR2 SYGVNS. The V end was cut by 6 bases, the J end by 0 bases, with 8 bases between. CDR3 nucleotide sequence: TGTGCCAGCAGGTCCATTACTAACTATGGCTACACCTTC. Translation gives CASRSITNYGYTF.

Concerning this clone: The sample carries other DNA sequences with the same CDR3. This sequence joins TRBV5-6 and TRBJ1-6; unclear D gene. V lost 1 base to trimming and J lost 8 bases, with 7 bases between them. CDR1 and CDR2 from the germline V gene are SGHDT and YYEEEE. The CDR3 loop spans 13 amino acids. The DNA for the CDR3 is TGTGCCAGCAGCTTGTACCTGGATTCACCCCTCCACTTT. This gives the protein CASSLYLDSPLHF. Complete variable domain (other parts from reference TRBV5-6 and TRBJ1-6): DAGVTQSPTHLIKTRGQQVTLRCSPKSGHDTVSWYQQALGQGPQFIFQYYEEEERQRGNFPDRFSGHQFPNYSSELNVNALLLGDSALYLCASSLYLDSPLHFGNGTRLTVT.